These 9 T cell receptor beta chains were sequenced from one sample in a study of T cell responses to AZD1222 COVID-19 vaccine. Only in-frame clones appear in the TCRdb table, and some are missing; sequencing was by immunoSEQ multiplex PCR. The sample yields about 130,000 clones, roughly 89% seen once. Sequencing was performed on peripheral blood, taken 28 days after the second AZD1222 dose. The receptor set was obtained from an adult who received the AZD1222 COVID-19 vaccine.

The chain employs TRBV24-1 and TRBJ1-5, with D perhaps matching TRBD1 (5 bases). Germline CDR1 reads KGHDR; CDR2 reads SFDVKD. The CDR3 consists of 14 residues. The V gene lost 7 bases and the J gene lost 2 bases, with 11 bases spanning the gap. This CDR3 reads CATRAGPGNQPQHF. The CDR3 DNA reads TGTGCCACCAGGGCAGGGCCGGGCAATCAGCCCCAGCATTTT.

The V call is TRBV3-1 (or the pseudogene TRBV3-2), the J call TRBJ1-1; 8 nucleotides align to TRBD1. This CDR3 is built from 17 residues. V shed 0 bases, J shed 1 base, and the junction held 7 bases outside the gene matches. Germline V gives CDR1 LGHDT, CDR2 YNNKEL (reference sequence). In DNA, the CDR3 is TGTGCCAGCAGCCAAGATCCATACAGGGGGAGGAACACTGAAGCTTTCTTT. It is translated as CASSQDPYRGRNTEAFF.

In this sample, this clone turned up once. CDR3 loop: CASSSLNTGELFF. Written as DNA, the CDR3 is TGTGCCAGCAGCTCATTGAACACCGGGGAGCTGTTTTTT. This chain joins TRBV5-4 and TRBJ2-2; D is undetermined. Germline values: CDR1 SGHNT, CDR2 YYREEE (reference sequence). The CDR3 is 13 residues long. Trimming took off 3 bases at V and 1 base at J, with 4 bases between the two ends.

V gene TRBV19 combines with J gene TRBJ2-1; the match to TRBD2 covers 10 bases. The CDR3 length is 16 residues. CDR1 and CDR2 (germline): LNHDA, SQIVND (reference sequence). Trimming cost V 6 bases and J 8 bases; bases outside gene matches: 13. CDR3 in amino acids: CASSKAGLASGYEQFF. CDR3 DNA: TGTGCCAGTAGCAAGGCGGGACTAGCGTCGGGCTATGAGCAGTTCTTC.

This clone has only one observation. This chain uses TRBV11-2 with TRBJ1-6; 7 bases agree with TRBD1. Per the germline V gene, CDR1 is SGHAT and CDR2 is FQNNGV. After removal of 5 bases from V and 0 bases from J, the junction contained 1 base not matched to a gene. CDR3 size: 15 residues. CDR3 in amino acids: CASSRDSSYNSPLHF. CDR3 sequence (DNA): TGTGCCAGCAGCCGGGACAGCTCCTATAATTCACCCCTCCACTTT.

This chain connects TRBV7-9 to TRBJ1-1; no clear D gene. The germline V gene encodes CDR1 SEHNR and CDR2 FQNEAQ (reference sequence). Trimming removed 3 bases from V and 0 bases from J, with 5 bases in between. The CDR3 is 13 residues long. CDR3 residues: CASSLELNTEAFF. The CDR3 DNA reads TGTGCCAGCAGCTTGGAATTGAACACTGAAGCTTTCTTT.

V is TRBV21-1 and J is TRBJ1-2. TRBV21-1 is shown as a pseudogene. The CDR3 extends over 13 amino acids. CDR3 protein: CASSKGTHYGYTF. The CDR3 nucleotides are TGTGCCAGCAGCAAAGGAACCCACTATGGCTACACCTTC.

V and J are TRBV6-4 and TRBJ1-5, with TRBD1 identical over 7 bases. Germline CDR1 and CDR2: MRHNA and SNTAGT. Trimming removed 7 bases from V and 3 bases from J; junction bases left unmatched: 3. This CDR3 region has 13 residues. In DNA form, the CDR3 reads TGTGCCAGCAACGACAGGGACAATCAGCCCCAGCATTTT. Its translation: CASNDRDNQPQHF.

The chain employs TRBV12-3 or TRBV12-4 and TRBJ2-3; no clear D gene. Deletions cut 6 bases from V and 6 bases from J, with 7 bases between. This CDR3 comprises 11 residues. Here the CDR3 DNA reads TGTGCCAGCAGCCAGCAGGATACGCAGTATTTT. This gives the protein CASSQQDTQYF.